This TCR beta chain was captured by sequencing in a study of OX40 agonist ivuxolimab in advanced cancers. Sequenced by immunoSEQ multiplex PCR; TCRdb stores in-frame clones only, minus some. Of approximately 35,000 clones in the sample, 60% to 85% were seen once. The germline gives CDR1 MNHEY, CDR2 SMNVEV (reference sequence). Germline trimming cut 8 bases from V and 5 bases from J; bases unmatched to any gene: 8. This CDR3 spans 14 amino acids. This receptor was taken from an adult with an advanced solid tumor such as melanoma, head and neck, liver or kidney cancer. The V gene is TRBV27, the J gene TRBJ1-5, with TRBD1 identical over 8 bases. The sequences come from CD4+ or CD8+ T cells sorted from blood, collected in a trial of the OX40 agonist ivuxolimab. CDR3 sequence (DNA): TGTGCCAGCTCGGAGGACAGGGCCTATCAGCCCCAGCATTTT. Its protein product is CASSEDRAYQPQHF.